This T cell receptor beta chain was recovered during a study of T cells in Graves' hyperthyroidism and ophthalmopathy. The CDR3 runs to 15 residues. Germline-derived CDR1 and CDR2 are KGHSH and LQKENI. After removal of 5 bases from V and 1 base from J, the junction contained 7 bases not matched to a gene. Amplified TCR beta CDR3 regions derived from RNA transcripts. Using the HTBI primer set, a first-round RT-PCR was run on the TCR CDR3. TCRdb redid the calling of the multiplex PCR reads with MiXCR, one entry per CDR3 protein. The data contain some 600,000 distinct CDR3 sequences, around 14% of them seen just once; the ten biggest clones take up 5.8%.

This TCR came from a woman aged 30 to 39 with Graves' hyperthyroidism that later progressed to Graves' ophthalmopathy. The chain recombines TRBV18 with TRBJ2-7, with TRBD2 matching over 8 bases. The specimen sequenced was blood. DNA of the CDR3: TGTGCCAGCTCATCCAGCGGGAGTAGGTCCTACGAGCAGTACTTC. Translated, it gives CASSSSGSRSYEQYF.